This T cell receptor beta chain emerged from a study of human T cells and chemical hapten exposure. Overall study: TCR yields differed between samples (mainly from small differences in pooled library volume).

This clonotype appeared a few times. Antigen: not known. The time point was: patch test 3, about 24 weeks after DPC sensitization. Treatment described: therapeutic diphenylcyclopropenone sensitization with weekly scalp DPC. The study extracted total RNA from unfractionated whole blood. Germline loops: CDR1 SGHRS, CDR2 YFSETQ. The CDR3 totals 14 residues. Germline trimming cut 3 bases from V and 6 bases from J; bases unmatched to any gene: 5. In the original workflow: Sample TCR totals centred on a median of around 100,000, ranging about 20,000 to 690,600. TCRdb reanalysed the RACE reads using MiXCR and keeps one entry per CDR3 protein. The V and J calls and clone size come from TCRdb's table, not from the authors' own analysis. The sample lists around 70,000 distinct CDR3 sequences; around 10% were seen once. General observations from the study: There were significantly more large CDR3 similarity clusters among expanded TCRs than among controls.

The chain couples TRBV5-1 to TRBJ2-7, with 11 bases lining up with TRBD2. The specimen was whole blood, collected in connection with sensitization to the hapten diphenylcyclopropenone (DPC). The TCR was taken from a woman in her 50s with alopecia areata. Some clones in this sample may be carry-over from other donors' samples. CDR3 in DNA: TGCGCCAGCAGCTCACTAGCGGGAGTCCCCGAGCAGTACTTC. Its protein is CASSSLAGVPEQYF. Looking up the rest from reference TRBV5-1 and TRBJ2-7 gives the full variable domain: KAGVTQTPRYLIKTRGQQVTLSCSPISGHRSVSWYQQTPGQGLQFLFEYFSETQRNKGNFPGRFSGRQFSNSRSEMNVSTLELGDSALYLCASSSLAGVPEQYFGPGTRLTVT.